This entry is about one TCR beta chain. Its antigen remains unknown. The data were obtained in a study of shared clonotypes between healthy human individuals. Looking at the study overall: Donors had three CD4 naive, three CD4 memory, two CD8 naive and one CD8 memory plate apiece. General study findings and limits: What limited the represented genetic and exposure-history diversity was the small number of donors. Several donors held approximately 4.5% of naive CD4 clonotypes in common. Lower generation probabilities were found for non-shared clonotypes than for those shared by all four donors.

CDR3 size: 14 residues. In germline, CDR1 is LNHDA, CDR2 SQIVND (reference sequence). J was trimmed by 2 bases and V by 5 bases; bases with no gene match: 6. The protocol was immunoSEQ multiplex PCR, while the TCRdb copy is restricted to in-frame clones and leaves out a portion. The sample has 550,000 to 700,000 clones; more than 70% are singletons. This clonotype was sampled from a woman aged 25-40 years in good health. Sequenced input: memory CD4+ T cells sorted from blood. Noted subset: CD45RA-negative fraction. The chain carries TRBV19 and TRBJ2-7; 7 bases line up with TRBD1. The CDR3 spells CASSSDRLAYEQYF. CDR3 DNA sequence: TGTGCCAGTAGTTCGGACAGGTTGGCCTACGAGCAGTACTTC.